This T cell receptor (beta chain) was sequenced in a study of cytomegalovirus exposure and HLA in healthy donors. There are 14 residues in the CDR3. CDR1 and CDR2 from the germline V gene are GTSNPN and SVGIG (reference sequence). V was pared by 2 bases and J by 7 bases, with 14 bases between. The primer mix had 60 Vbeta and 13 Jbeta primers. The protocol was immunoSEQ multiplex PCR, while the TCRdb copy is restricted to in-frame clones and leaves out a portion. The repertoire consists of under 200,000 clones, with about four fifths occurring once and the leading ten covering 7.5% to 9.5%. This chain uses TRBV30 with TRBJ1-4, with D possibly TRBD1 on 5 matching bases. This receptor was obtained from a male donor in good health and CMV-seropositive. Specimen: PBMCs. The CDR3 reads CAWSRWVGGEKLFF. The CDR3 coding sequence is TGTGCCTGGAGTCGGTGGGTCGGGGGTGAAAAACTGTTTTTT.